This TCR beta chain emerged from a study of blood T cells in healthy people across ages. Germline V CDR1 and CDR2: SGHRS, YFSETQ. The CDR3 is 13 residues long. Trimming took 2 bases from V and 5 from J, leaving 11 bases between them. PCR was performed a second time for 7 to 11 cycles using a sample-barcoded 5' primer and a J-beta primer mix. One entry per CDR3 protein results from TCRdb running MiXCR on the 5' RACE reads. Counted here are roughly 700,000 distinct CDR3 sequences, 32% occurring once; the ten biggest clones make up 15%. The V call is TRBV5-1, the J call TRBJ2-7; perhaps TRBD1 as D (5 bases). The sample was blood. This TCR derives from a woman older than 75 in good health. This chain's CDR3 is CASSFQGTNEQYF. CDR3 DNA sequence: TGCGCCAGCAGCTTCCAGGGTACCAACGAGCAGTACTTC.